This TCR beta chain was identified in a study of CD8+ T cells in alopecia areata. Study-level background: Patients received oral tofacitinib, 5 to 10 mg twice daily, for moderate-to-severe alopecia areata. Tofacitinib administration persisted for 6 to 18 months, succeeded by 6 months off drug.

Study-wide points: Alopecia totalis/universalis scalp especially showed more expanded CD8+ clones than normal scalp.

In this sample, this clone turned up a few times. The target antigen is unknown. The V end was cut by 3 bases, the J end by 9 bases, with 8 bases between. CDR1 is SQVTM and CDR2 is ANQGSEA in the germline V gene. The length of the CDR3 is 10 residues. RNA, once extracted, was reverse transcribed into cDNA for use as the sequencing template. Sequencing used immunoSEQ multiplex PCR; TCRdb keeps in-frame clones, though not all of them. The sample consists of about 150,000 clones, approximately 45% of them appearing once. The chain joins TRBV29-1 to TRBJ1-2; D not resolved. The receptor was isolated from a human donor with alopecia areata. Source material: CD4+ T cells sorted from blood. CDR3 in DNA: TGCAGCGTTGATCGTCCTCGCTACACCTTC. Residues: CSVDRPRYTF.